This TCR beta chain appears in the sequencing data of a study of identical twins. Study observations and caveats: Modeled out-of-frame TCR alpha sharing in monozygotic twins fell below observed levels.

In regard to this clonotype: What it binds is unknown.

The CDR3 extends over 13 amino acids. Germline V gene sequence: CDR1 LNHDA, CDR2 SQIVND (reference sequence). V was pared by 6 bases and J by 2 bases, with 7 bases between. TCRdb analysed the 5' RACE reads with MiXCR anew, one entry per CDR3 protein. Among about 690,000 distinct CDR3 sequences listed, less than 7% were seen once. The chain has TRBV19 and TRBJ2-2; D call uncertain. The TCR was taken from a man younger than 35 in good health. Sequencing was done on a sample of naive T cells sorted from blood. The CDR3 DNA reads TGTGCCAGTAGGAGACCTAACACCGGGGAGCTGTTTTTT. As protein: CASRRPNTGELFF.